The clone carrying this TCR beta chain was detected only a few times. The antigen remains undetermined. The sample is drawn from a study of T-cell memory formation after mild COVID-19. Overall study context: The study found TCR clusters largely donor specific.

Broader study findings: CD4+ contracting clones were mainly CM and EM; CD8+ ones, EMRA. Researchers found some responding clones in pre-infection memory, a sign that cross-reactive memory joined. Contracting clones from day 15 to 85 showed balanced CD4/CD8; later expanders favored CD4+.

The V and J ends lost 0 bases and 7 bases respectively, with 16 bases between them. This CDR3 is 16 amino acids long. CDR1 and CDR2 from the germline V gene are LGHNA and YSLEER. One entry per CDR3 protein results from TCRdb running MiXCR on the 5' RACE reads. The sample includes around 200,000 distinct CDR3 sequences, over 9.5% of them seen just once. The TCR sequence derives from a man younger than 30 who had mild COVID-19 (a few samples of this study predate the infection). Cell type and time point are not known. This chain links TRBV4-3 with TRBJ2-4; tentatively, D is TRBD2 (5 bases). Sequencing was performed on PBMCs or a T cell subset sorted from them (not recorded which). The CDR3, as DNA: TGCGCCAGCAGCCAAGATCTTAGCGAAAGAGGGAACATTCAGTACTTC. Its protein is CASSQDLSERGNIQYF.